The 25 T cell receptor beta chains below all came from one sample that was sequenced in a study of T cells expressing NK-cell markers. TCRdb re-called the 5' RACE reads and gives one entry per CDR3 protein, without DNA. The sample totals fewer than 400,000 distinct CDR3 sequences; its top ten clones hold roughly 10%. Sequenced material: blood T cells: a sorted CD56 or NKG2C T cell subset, CD4+ or CD8+ T cells, or bulk PBMC T cells (not recorded which). These receptors came from a woman between 50 and 59 years old in good health.

The V gene is TRBV11-2, the J gene TRBJ2-5; the TCRdb call, TRBD2, lacks DNA for checking. The CDR3 spans 15 residues. Germline V CDR1 and CDR2: SGHAT, FQNNGV. CDR3 loop: CASSPRTRVARTQYF.

The V and J genes are TRBV12-3 or TRBV12-4 and TRBJ2-7. CDR3 length equals 12 residues. CDR3 region: CASKRGTYEQYF.

The V and J genes are TRBV3-1 and TRBJ1-1; TCRdb lists TRBD1, though no DNA is available to test this call. The CDR3 runs 14 residues. Germline V gives CDR1 LGHDT, CDR2 YNNKEL (reference sequence). This CDR3 is CASSQVGGFTEAFF.

The chain couples TRBV5-1 to TRBJ1-2. The CDR3 loop spans 12 amino acids. CDR1 and CDR2 from the germline V gene are SGHRS and YFSETQ. CDR3 loop: CASSDTTYGYTF.

V is TRBV7-3 and J is TRBJ2-7; no DNA is available, so the TRBD1 call from TCRdb remains unchecked. CDR1 SGHTA and CDR2 FQGTGA come from the germline V gene. CDR3 size: 14 residues. This CDR3 is CASSLIAPHYEQYF.

The chain couples TRBV5-1 to TRBJ2-3; TCRdb reports TRBD1, a call that lacks DNA to check it against. CDR1 is SGHRS and CDR2 is YFSETQ in the germline V gene. The CDR3 spans 15 residues. CDR3 residues: CASTPGQVYTDTQYF.

V usage is TRBV20-1 and J usage is TRBJ2-7; TCRdb selects TRBD1, and the lack of DNA leaves this call unchecked. The CDR3 extends over 16 amino acids. Germline V gene sequence: CDR1 DFQATT, CDR2 SNEGSKA (reference sequence). The CDR3 spells CSARDYRDRRRYEQYF.

This sequence joins TRBV10-3 and TRBJ1-1; TCRdb returns TRBD1, unconfirmable since there is no DNA. Looked up from germline, CDR1 is ENHRY and CDR2 is SYGVKD. CDR3 size: 12 residues. The CDR3 is CAINDGGTEAFF.

This chain uses TRBV24-1 with TRBJ2-1. In germline, CDR1 is KGHDR, CDR2 SFDVKD. The CDR3 sequence is 14 residues long. CDR3: CATSDLEPTNEQFF.

The chain's CDR3 is CASSDRDPYGYTF. The V call is TRBV6-1, the J call TRBJ1-2; the TCRdb D gene call, TRBD1, has no DNA to confirm it. Germline CDR1 reads MNHNS; CDR2 reads SASEGT. This CDR3 has 13 residues.

The chain recombines TRBV20-1 with TRBJ1-6. CDR3 length: 14 residues. The germline gives CDR1 DFQATT, CDR2 SNEGSKA (reference sequence). CDR3: CSALDEDYNSPLHF.

The chain recombines TRBV7-8 with TRBJ2-3; TCRdb's D call, TRBD1, is unchecked because there is no DNA. The CDR3 sequence is 15 residues long. CDR1 and CDR2 from the germline V gene are SGHVS and FQNEAQ. The CDR3 region is CASSSGGRSTDTQYF.

V and J are TRBV12-5 and TRBJ1-2. This CDR3 contains 16 residues. CDR1 is LGHNT, CDR2 FRNRAP, per germline. CDR3 sequence: CASGLVPGGLGDGYTF.

The chain joins TRBV12-3 or TRBV12-4 to TRBJ2-3; there is no DNA to check the TCRdb D call of TRBD1. This CDR3 region has 14 residues. The CDR3 protein is CASTPFLGTDTQYF.

J is TRBJ1-1 and V is TRBV12-5; TCRdb's D call of TRBD1 is untestable without DNA. The CDR3 is made up of 15 amino acids. Germline-derived CDR1 and CDR2 are LGHNT and FRNRAP. The CDR3 sequence: CASGLRGFRGTEAFF.

This chain connects TRBV6-1 to TRBJ2-1. The CDR3 is 12 amino acids. The germline CDR1 and CDR2 sequences are MNHNS and SASEGT. CDR3 in amino acids: CASRAYYNEQFF.

V gene TRBV5-4 combines with J gene TRBJ2-1; the D call of TRBD1 rests on TCRdb alone, since no DNA is present to check it. In germline, CDR1 is SGHNT, CDR2 YYREEE (reference sequence). The CDR3 loop spans 16 amino acids. CDR3 in amino acids: CASSFPTGQGYNEQFF. The variable domain in full, completed from reference TRBV5-4 and TRBJ2-1, reads ETGVTQSPTHLIKTRGQQVTLRCSSQSGHNTVSWYQQALGQGPQFIFQYYREEENGRGNFPPRFSGLQFPNYSSELNVNALELDDSALYLCASSFPTGQGYNEQFFGPGTRLTVL.

V is TRBV20-1 and J is TRBJ2-1; the TCRdb D gene call, TRBD2, has no DNA to confirm it. Germline V CDR1 and CDR2: DFQATT, SNEGSKA (reference sequence). CDR3 length: 13 residues. CDR3 protein: CSAGGDVLNEQFF.

The J gene is TRBJ1-5, the V gene TRBV5-8. CDR3 length equals 13 residues. The germline CDR1 and CDR2 sequences are SGHTS and YDEGEE. CDR3 sequence reads: CASSLALAQPQHF.

V gene TRBV12-3 or TRBV12-4 combines with J gene TRBJ2-1; TCRdb's D gene call, TRBD2, goes unchecked for lack of DNA. The CDR3 is made up of 18 amino acids. The CDR3 sequence: CASSSGLAGGRSYNEQFF.

The chain links TRBV4-1 to TRBJ2-1; the TCRdb D gene call, TRBD1, has no DNA to confirm it. The CDR3 totals 18 residues. CDR1 is MGHRA, CDR2 YSYEKL, per germline. Here the CDR3 reads CASSQGPQPGSTYNEQFF.

The rearrangement links TRBV20-1 to TRBJ1-5; TCRdb lists TRBD1, though no DNA is available to test this call. The CDR3 is 15 amino acids. Per germline, CDR1 DFQATT and CDR2 SNEGSKA (reference sequence). The CDR3 reads CSARRAGTENQPQHF.

J is TRBJ2-1 and V is TRBV6-5; TCRdb's D call of TRBD2 is untestable without DNA. Germline V gene lookup returns CDR1 MNHEY and CDR2 SVGAGI. The CDR3 spans 15 residues. The CDR3 loop reads CASSAGTRGGNEQFF.

The chain joins TRBV10-2 to TRBJ2-5. Germline loops: CDR1 WSHSY, CDR2 SAAADI. The CDR3 is 13 amino acids. This chain's CDR3 is CASSEPTFETQYF.

V and J are TRBV20-1 and TRBJ2-3. Germline V gene lookup returns CDR1 DFQATT and CDR2 SNEGSKA (reference sequence). The CDR3 loop spans 11 amino acids. The CDR3 region is CSARYEDTQYF.